The table lists the clone carrying this T cell receptor (beta chain) with a count of one. The record originates from a study of T cell responses to AZD1222 COVID-19 vaccine. Sequencing was performed with immunoSEQ multiplex PCR; in TCRdb, only in-frame clones are kept and a portion is missing. The sample includes about 82,000 clones, roughly 84% of them seen just once. Germline lookup yields CDR1 SGHRS and CDR2 YFSETQ. The CDR3 is made up of 15 amino acids. The V end was cut by 2 bases, the J end by 0 bases, with 8 bases between. This clonotype was sampled from an adult who received the AZD1222 COVID-19 vaccine. Specimen: peripheral blood, collected 28 days after the second AZD1222 dose. The chain links TRBV5-1 to TRBJ2-2, with D hard to call. For the CDR3, the DNA is TGCGCCAGCAGCTTAGACCGAACGAACACCGGGGAGCTGTTTTTT. It translates to CASSLDRTNTGELFF.